This TCR beta chain was profiled in a study of molecular identifiers for immune sequencing clone quantification. As to this clonotype: A read error is possible here, since a much larger clone lies one base away.

The CDR3 loop spans 15 amino acids. From germline, CDR1 is SGHTA and CDR2 FQGNSA. In preparing bulk TCR libraries, previously described methods and listed TCR primers were used. Each CDR3 protein gets one entry after TCRdb re-called the PCR reads with MiXCR. The table has around 300,000 distinct CDR3 sequences, over 20% seen once. What was sequenced was naive CD8+ T cells from blood, with Jurkat cell RNA spiked in. Described subset: FACS-sorted CD8+CD4-CCR7+CD45RA+ naive T cells. This receptor was obtained from a human donor in good health. Some libraries in this study had Jurkat cell RNA spiked in. V usage is TRBV7-2 and J usage is TRBJ2-1, with TRBD2 identical over 7 bases. For the CDR3, the DNA is TGTGCCAGCAGCTTACTTGGGCTAGCGGACAATGAGCAGATCTTC. It specifies CASSLLGLADNEQIF.